The rows below give T cell receptor beta chains drawn from one sample of a study of cytomegalovirus exposure and HLA in healthy donors. Measured with immunoSEQ multiplex PCR; TCRdb has only the in-frame clones, and not every one. The sample has approximately 100,000 clones, nearly 80% seen once; the top ten hold 5.8%. The specimen was PBMCs. The source is a man in his sixties in good health and CMV-seropositive. CDR3s include the opening cysteine and the closing phenylalanine or tryptophan. The D gene is left open where the match is weak. For some rows the clone size is stated as once, few or many, or as a class when expanded; others skip it.

j_call	cdr3_length	clone_size	v_call	d_call	cdr3_aa	cdr3_nt
TRBJ1-2	14	NA	TRBV7-9	NA	CASSLAAGPYGYTF	TGTGCCAGCAGCTTAGCGGCAGGGCCCTATGGCTACACCTTC
TRBJ2-1	14	NA	TRBV10-3	TRBD1	CAISEDRGFDEQFF	TGTGCCATCAGTGAAGACAGGGGTTTCGATGAGCAGTTCTTC
TRBJ2-1	15	once	TRBV7-2	TRBD2	CASSPSGASYNEQFF	TGTGCCAGCAGCCCAAGCGGGGCCTCCTACAATGAGCAGTTCTTC
TRBJ2-2	14	NA	TRBV5-1	NA	CASSPEGVTGELFF	TGCGCCAGCAGCCCGGAAGGGGTTACCGGGGAGCTGTTTTTT
TRBJ1-1	13	NA	TRBV7-8	TRBD1	CASSWQGATEAFF	TGTGCCAGCAGCTGGCAGGGGGCCACTGAAGCTTTCTTT
TRBJ2-7	13	NA	TRBV5-1	NA	CASSWDTSYEQYF	TGCGCCAGCAGCTGGGACACCTCCTACGAGCAGTACTTC
TRBJ1-5	15	NA	TRBV7-2	TRBD1	CASSLGQGANQPQHF	TGTGCCAGCAGCCTCGGACAGGGGGCCAATCAGCCCCAGCATTTT
TRBJ2-1	18	NA	TRBV5-1	TRBD2	CASSGGLAGHYGYNEQFF	TGCGCCAGCAGCGGGGGACTAGCGGGTCACTACGGGTACAATGAGCAGTTCTTC
TRBJ2-7	14	NA	TRBV18	TRBD1	CASSGTGFMDEQYF	TGTGCCAGCTCAGGGACAGGGTTTATGGACGAGCAGTACTTC
TRBJ1-1	12	few	TRBV5-4	NA	CASSLADTEAFF	TGTGCCAGCAGCTTGGCGGACACTGAAGCTTTCTTT
TRBJ1-2	14	NA	TRBV18	NA	CASSPETVPYGYTF	TGTGCCAGCTCACCGGAGACAGTTCCCTATGGCTACACCTTC
TRBJ1-1	11	NA	TRBV28	NA	CAITGGTEAFF	TGTGCCATCACGGGGGGGACTGAAGCTTTCTTT
TRBJ2-1	13	NA	TRBV2	NA	CASKQERYNEQFF	TGTGCCAGCAAGCAGGAACGTTACAATGAGCAGTTCTTC
TRBJ2-1	11	NA	TRBV20-1	NA	CSSLRSNEQFF	TGCAGTAGCCTGCGGAGCAATGAGCAGTTCTTC
TRBJ1-6	16	NA	TRBV7-8	TRBD1	CASSFLKGQGDSPLHF	TGTGCCAGCAGCTTCCTAAAAGGACAGGGGGATTCACCCCTCCACTTT
TRBJ2-2	16	NA	TRBV5-1	NA	CASSPSGNANTGELFF	TGCGCCAGCAGCCCCTCTGGCAACGCGAACACCGGGGAGCTGTTTTTT
TRBJ1-2	12	NA	TRBV10-3	TRBD1	CAINTDREDYTF	TGTGCCATCAACACGGACAGGGAGGACTACACCTTC
TRBJ1-4	14	NA	TRBV29-1	NA	CSAAPSATNEKLFF	TGCAGCGCCGCACCGTCGGCAACTAATGAAAAACTGTTTTTT
TRBJ2-1	16	NA	TRBV9	TRBD2	CASSVGLAGGVGEQFF	TGTGCCAGCAGCGTAGGACTAGCGGGGGGTGTAGGTGAGCAGTTCTTC
TRBJ2-1	16	NA	TRBV7-6	NA	CASSLVARGSYNEQFF	TGTGCCAGCAGCTTAGTGGCTAGGGGCTCCTACAATGAGCAGTTCTTC
TRBJ2-7	20	many	TRBV14	TRBD1	CASSQVPMWERGTGAHEQYF	TGTGCCAGCAGCCAAGTCCCGATGTGGGAAAGGGGGACAGGGGCCCACGAGCAGTACTTC
TRBJ1-3	14	NA	TRBV28	TRBD1	CASSPDRGRHTIYF	TGTGCCAGCAGCCCTGACAGGGGTAGACACACCATATATTTT
TRBJ2-7	16	NA	TRBV5-1	NA	CASSLGQASSSYEQYF	TGCGCCAGCAGCTTGGGACAGGCTTCGAGCTCCTACGAGCAGTACTTC
TRBJ1-1	14	NA	TRBV5-5	NA	CASSLMSLNTEAFF	TGTGCCAGCAGCTTAATGAGCCTGAACACTGAAGCTTTCTTT
TRBJ1-2	15	NA	TRBV9	TRBD1	CASSVGGQGMYGYTF	TGTGCCAGCAGCGTAGGAGGACAGGGGATGTATGGCTACACCTTC
TRBJ2-3	15	NA	TRBV5-4	NA	CASSLVAGATDTQYF	TGTGCCAGCAGCTTGGTCGCGGGGGCCACAGATACGCAGTATTTT
TRBJ1-1	14	few	TRBV4-3	NA	CASSQPTGNTEAFF	TGCGCCAGCAGCCAACCCACGGGGAACACTGAAGCTTTCTTT
TRBJ2-5	12	NA	TRBV2	NA	CASFDQGETQYF	TGTGCCAGCTTTGATCAGGGGGAGACCCAGTACTTC
TRBJ1-4	14	NA	TRBV19	NA	CASRTRGLDEKLLF	TGTGCCAGTAGGACACGGGGGTTAGACGAAAAACTGCTTTTT
TRBJ1-5	14	NA	TRBV5-1	NA	CASSDGTPNQPQHF	TGCGCCAGCAGCGACGGGACACCGAATCAGCCCCAGCATTTT
TRBJ1-1	16	NA	TRBV5-8	TRBD1	CASSWGVEGAWTEAFF	TGTGCCAGCAGCTGGGGGGTGGAGGGGGCGTGGACTGAAGCTTTCTTT
TRBJ2-3	15	NA	TRBV7-9	NA	CASSARQYSTDTQYF	TGTGCCAGCAGCGCAAGACAGTACAGCACAGATACGCAGTATTTT
TRBJ2-7	17	NA	TRBV5-1	TRBD2	CASSLEQRGPSSYEQYF	TGCGCCAGCAGCTTGGAGCAGCGGGGGCCATCCTCCTACGAGCAGTACTTC
TRBJ1-6	16	NA	TRBV27	TRBD1	CASSLPGTGGFSPLHF	TGTGCCAGCAGTTTGCCCGGGACAGGGGGCTTTTCACCCCTCCACTTT
TRBJ1-4	17	NA	TRBV2	TRBD1	CASIGQGESGTNEKLFF	TGTGCCAGCATTGGACAGGGAGAATCTGGAACTAATGAAAAACTGTTTTTT
TRBJ2-3	14	NA	TRBV9	NA	CASSVERAGDTQYF	TGTGCCAGCAGCGTAGAGAGGGCTGGAGATACGCAGTATTTT
TRBJ1-2	14	NA	TRBV18	TRBD1	CASSQQGTTYGYTF	TGTGCCAGCTCACAACAGGGGACGACTTATGGCTACACCTTC
TRBJ1-4	15	NA	TRBV6-1	NA	CASRTDVRGNEKLFF	TGTGCCAGCAGGACGGACGTTCGCGGGAATGAAAAACTGTTTTTT
TRBJ2-1	13	NA	TRBV11-2	NA	CASSSPDSGEQFF	TGTGCCAGCAGCAGTCCAGACTCGGGAGAGCAGTTCTTC
TRBJ2-5	15	NA	TRBV7-6	TRBD2	CASSVLSGGSETQYF	TGTGCCAGCAGCGTTCTTAGCGGGGGGTCAGAGACCCAGTACTTC
TRBJ1-4	13	NA	TRBV5-4	TRBD1	CASSPGQGEKLFF	TGTGCCAGCAGCCCGGGACAGGGGGAAAAACTGTTTTTT
TRBJ1-4	12	NA	TRBV7-9	NA	CSSAGINEKLFF	TGTTCCAGCGCCGGGATAAATGAAAAACTGTTTTTT